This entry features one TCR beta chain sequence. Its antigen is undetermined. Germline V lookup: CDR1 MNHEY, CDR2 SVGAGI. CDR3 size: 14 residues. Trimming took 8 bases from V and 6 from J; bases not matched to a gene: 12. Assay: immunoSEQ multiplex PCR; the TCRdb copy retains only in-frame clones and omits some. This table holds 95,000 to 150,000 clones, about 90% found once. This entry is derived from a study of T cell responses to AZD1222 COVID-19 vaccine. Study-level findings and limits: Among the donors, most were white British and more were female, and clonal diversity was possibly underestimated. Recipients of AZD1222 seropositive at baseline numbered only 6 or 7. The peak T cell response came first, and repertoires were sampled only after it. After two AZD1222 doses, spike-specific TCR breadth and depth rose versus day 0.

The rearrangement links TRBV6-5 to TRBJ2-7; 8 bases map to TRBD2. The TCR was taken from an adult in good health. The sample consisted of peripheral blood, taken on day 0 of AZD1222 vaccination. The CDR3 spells CASYSGARRFEQYF. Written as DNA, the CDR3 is TGTGCCAGCTATAGCGGGGCGAGGAGGTTCGAGCAGTACTTC.